A selection of T cell receptor beta chains follows, all from one sample in a study of radiotherapy plus CTLA-4 blockade in lung cancer. Clones were read by immunoSEQ multiplex PCR, and TCRdb kept only the in-frame ones, dropping some. This repertoire shows tens of thousands of clones, more than 75% found once; its top ten account for approximately 15%. The sequences come from peripheral blood, collected from a patient treated with radiotherapy plus ipilimumab. All receptors derive from a human donor with non-small cell lung cancer that progressed on radiotherapy plus ipilimumab. The conserved cysteine and the conserved F or W are not part of the CDR3 here. Each record gives: J gene, D gene, CDR3 length, V gene, CDR3 protein. The D gene is left open where the match is weak.

>TRBJ2-1|NA|9|TRBV25-1
ASSELNEQF
>TRBJ2-1|NA|11|TRBV27
ASSLSRLDEQF
>TRBJ1-5|NA|14|TRBV28
ASSPRWRLGNQPQH
>TRBJ1-4|NA|13|TRBV7-9
ASSLGGLGAEKLF
>TRBJ2-3|TRBD2|13|TRBV6-1
ASSRSGGARDTQY
>TRBJ2-3|NA|11|TRBV7-3
ASSVRPVDTQY
>TRBJ2-3|NA|11|TRBV6-6
ASSPRREDTQY
>TRBJ1-6|TRBD1|12|TRBV7-8
ASSLGQGVSPLH
>TRBJ2-7|NA|11|TRBV29-1
SGGGGAPYEQY
>TRBJ1-2|TRBD1|15|TRBV5-8
ASSYAIGGQGAGGYT
>TRBJ1-5|NA|12|TRBV25-1
ASSESGVNQPQH
>TRBJ1-1|NA|11|TRBV27
ASSPRTVNEAF
>TRBJ2-7|NA|14|TRBV18
ASSPPGPKGRYEQY
>TRBJ2-7|NA|12|TRBV7-9
ASSLGGPDHEQY
>TRBJ1-1|NA|12|TRBV6-5
ASSYEGMSTEAF
>TRBJ2-7|NA|11|TRBV9
ASSPQGRYEQY
>TRBJ2-1|TRBD1|11|TRBV29-1
SADRGPSTEQF
>TRBJ2-1|TRBD2|13|TRBV18
ASSPGLAGANEQF
>TRBJ1-3|NA|12|TRBV6-5
ASRLTATGNTIY
>TRBJ1-2|NA|10|TRBV7-2
ASSSGYYGYT
>TRBJ1-3|NA|13|TRBV18
ASSPQGSPGNTIY
>TRBJ1-4|TRBD1|12|TRBV5-4
ASSLDRGDEKLF
>TRBJ2-1|TRBD2|14|TRBV5-4
ASSTLAGLTYNEQF
>TRBJ1-1|NA|12|TRBV6-1
ASSPWGRDGVAF
>TRBJ1-5|NA|13|TRBV30
AYTLGGTPSQPQH
>TRBJ2-3|NA|11|TRBV29-1
SGRRDGTDTQY
>TRBJ2-3|TRBD1|14|TRBV6-6
ASSQHARGTADTQY
>TRBJ1-3|NA|12|TRBV2
ASGATRAGNTIY
>TRBJ2-2|NA|11|TRBV6-5
ASSRQNTGELF
>TRBJ2-7|NA|12|TRBV2
ASSGRGESYEQY
>TRBJ2-7|NA|12|TRBV28
ASSSGTKPYEQY
>TRBJ2-1|TRBD1|14|TRBV4-1
ASSQGRDRGRREQF
>TRBJ2-6|NA|12|TRBV30
AWSVSFGANVLT
>TRBJ1-2|NA|12|TRBV7-9
ASSSGGANYGYT
>TRBJ2-7|NA|12|TRBV11-2
ASSLVGDSYEQY
>TRBJ2-7|NA|12|TRBV4-3
ASSPGEARGEQY
>TRBJ1-2|NA|10|TRBV28
ASSTDYYGYT
>TRBJ2-5|NA|14|TRBV4-2
ASSRALDLHQETQY
>TRBJ1-1|TRBD1|12|TRBV19
ASSLGQANTEAF
>TRBJ1-2|NA|12|TRBV18
ASSPSPGDYGYT
>TRBJ2-7|TRBD2|13|TRBV19
ASSIGAGELYEQY
>TRBJ2-1|TRBD2|14|TRBV7-3
ASSPTGLAGANEQF
>TRBJ2-2|NA|14|TRBV29-1
SVEDRSTSPTGELF
>TRBJ2-3|NA|13|TRBV27
ASSWKILGTDTQY
>TRBJ1-5|NA|13|TRBV28
ASSLGTNSNQPQH
>TRBJ1-1|NA|12|TRBV19
ASSIGEYPAEAF
>TRBJ2-5|TRBD2|13|TRBV7-2
ASSFPLAGGETQY
>TRBJ2-5|NA|11|TRBV9
ASSVHPEETQY
>TRBJ1-1|NA|12|TRBV30
AWRRVGMNTEAF
>TRBJ2-5|NA|11|TRBV27
ASSLEGGGTQY
>TRBJ2-7|NA|11|TRBV7-9
ASSPTDPYEQY
>TRBJ2-3|NA|13|TRBV5-1
ASSLAGPSTDTQY
>TRBJ2-3|NA|12|TRBV7-6
ASSLIDTPDTQY
>TRBJ1-2|NA|13|TRBV6-1
ASSGPERGGIGYT
>TRBJ1-1|NA|12|TRBV4-1
ASSQSRQNTEAF
>TRBJ1-4|NA|13|TRBV5-1
ASSLMTPTNEKLF
>TRBJ2-7|TRBD1|13|TRBV6-1
ASSVTGGASNEQY